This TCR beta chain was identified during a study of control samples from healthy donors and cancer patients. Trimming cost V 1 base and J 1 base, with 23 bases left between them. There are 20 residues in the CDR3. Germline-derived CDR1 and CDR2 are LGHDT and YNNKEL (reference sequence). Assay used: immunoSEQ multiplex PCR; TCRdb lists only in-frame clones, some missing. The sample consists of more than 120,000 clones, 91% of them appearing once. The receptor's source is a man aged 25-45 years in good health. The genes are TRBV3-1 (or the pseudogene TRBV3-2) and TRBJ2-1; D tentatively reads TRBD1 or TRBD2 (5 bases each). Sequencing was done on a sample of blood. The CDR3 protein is CASSQGGQGPNEGSYNEQFF. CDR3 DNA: TGTGCCAGCAGCCAAGGAGGGCAGGGTCCAAACGAGGGTTCCTACAATGAGCAGTTCTTC.